This T cell receptor (beta chain) is from a study of control samples from healthy donors and cancer patients. Sequencing was performed with immunoSEQ multiplex PCR; in TCRdb, only in-frame clones are kept and a portion is missing. The table records about 120,000 clones, 90% of them present only once. The CDR3 spans 14 residues. Per germline, CDR1 SGHAT and CDR2 FQNNGV. With 1 base removed from V and 5 bases from J, the gap between germline ends came to 11 bases. The clonotype originates from a man between 35 and 55 years old in good health. The chain couples TRBV11-2 to TRBJ1-1, with a weak D call TRBD1 (6 bases). Sequencing was carried out using blood. The CDR3 DNA reads as TGTGCCAGCAGCTTAGTAGGGGGGACGACTGAAGCTTTCTTT. Amino acids: CASSLVGGTTEAFF.